These 10 T cell receptor beta chains came from one sample sequenced in a study of metastatic and nonmetastatic thyroid tumors. Patients were all untreated before their thyroid surgery. TCRdb re-called the PCR reads with MiXCR. Here the sample spans some 30,000 clones, 25% to 35% being singletons. Sequencing was carried out using blood. The receptors originated from a female donor with papillary thyroid cancer or a benign thyroid nodule (not recorded which). Some clones in this sample may be carry-over from other donors' samples.

This clone has a single count. The chain uses TRBV7-3 and TRBJ1-2; D is unresolved. Deletions cut 1 base from V and 3 bases from J, with 12 bases between. Germline V gene lookup returns CDR1 SGHTA and CDR2 FQGTGA. The CDR3 totals 15 residues. Here the CDR3 reads CASSLNPELDYGYTF. Here the CDR3 DNA reads TGTGCCAGCAGCTTAAATCCGGAGTTGGACTATGGCTACACCTTC.

Concerning this clone itself: This sequence may be a read error, since a much larger clone differs from it by one base. In the same sample, other DNA sequences code for this CDR3. The rearrangement links TRBV3-1 to TRBJ1-1; D possibly corresponds to TRBD1 (5 bases). This CDR3 comprises 15 residues. Per germline, CDR1 LGHDT and CDR2 YNNKEL (reference sequence). The CDR3 is CASSQQGHLNTEAFF. CDR3 coding DNA: TGTGCCAGCAGCCAACAAGGACATTTGAACACCGAAGCTTTCTTT.

This clone is a singleton in its sample. V and J are TRBV6-2 or TRBV6-3 and TRBJ2-7; a weak D match, TRBD2 (5 bases). CDR1 MNHEY and CDR2 SVGEGT come from the germline V gene. The CDR3 totals 12 residues. This chain's CDR3 is CARSYSGSEQYV. The CDR3 DNA sequence: TGTGCCCGCAGTTACTCGGGAAGCGAGCAGTACGTC.

This clone was detected only a few times. The chain links TRBV6-1 to TRBJ2-3; TRBD2 matches 8 bases. The junction had 9 bases not matched to a gene; V was cut back by 10 bases and J by 0 bases. The CDR3 consists of 15 residues. Germline assignment: CDR1 MNHNS and CDR2 SASEGT. The CDR3 DNA is TGTGCCACCTCGAGGGCGGGAGGAAGCACAGATACGCAGTATTTT. This codes for CATSRAGGSTDTQYF.

This clone is deemed medium-sized. This chain joins TRBV6-2 or TRBV6-3 and TRBJ2-1; no firm D call. The CDR3 has 15 amino acids. V shed 2 bases and J shed 0 bases, with 8 bases lying between them. Germline CDR1 MNHEY, CDR2 SVGEGT. The CDR3 DNA follows: TGTGCCAGCAGTTACGCTATAAGCTCCTACAATGAGCAGTTCTTC. This translates into CASSYAISSYNEQFF.

The chain couples TRBV27 to TRBJ2-1; TRBD1 matches at 12 bases. In germline, CDR1 is MNHEY, CDR2 SMNVEV (reference sequence). The V gene end was trimmed by 5 bases and the J gene end by 5 bases; junction bases not matched to a gene: 1. The CDR3 runs 14 residues. CDR3 bases: TGTGCCAGCAGTAGGGACAGGGGGCACAATGAGCAGTTCTTC. Amino acids: CASSRDRGHNEQFF.

The rearrangement joins TRBV5-8 to TRBJ1-2, with D tentatively TRBD1 (5 bases). Trimming left V 5 bases short and J 0 bases short, with 8 bases between. Germline CDR1 reads SGHTS; CDR2 reads YDEGEE. The CDR3 runs 13 residues. CDR3 coding DNA: TGTGCCAGCAGGTCGACAGCTAACTATGGCTACACCTTC. Translation: CASRSTANYGYTF.

As DNA, the CDR3 is TGTGCCAGCAGTTACTCGCAGAGCTCTGGAAACACCATATATTTT. This translates into CASSYSQSSGNTIYF. The chain carries TRBV6-2 or TRBV6-3 and TRBJ1-3; D is undetermined. V was clipped by 0 bases and J by 0 bases, with 6 bases between them. Germline CDR1 and CDR2: MNHEY and SVGEGT. The CDR3 covers 15 residues.

This clone was seen more than once but under ten times. This sequence joins TRBV2 and TRBJ2-5; D gene unclear. The germline V gene has CDR1 SNHLY and CDR2 FYNNEI. V was trimmed by 4 bases and J by 6 bases, leaving 18 bases between them. The CDR3 runs to 15 residues. The CDR3 DNA sequence: TGTGCCAGCAGTGGGTTGATGCCCCCTGTGCAGACCCAGTACTTC. Translating it yields CASSGLMPPVQTQYF.

By sample fraction, this clone is medium-sized (0.01 to 0.1%). The gene calls are TRBV27 and TRBJ2-2; 12 nucleotides match TRBD2. CDR1 and CDR2 from the germline V gene are MNHEY and SMNVEV (reference sequence). The CDR3 has 16 amino acids. Unmatched junction bases numbered 8, after V lost 7 bases and J lost 5 bases. The CDR3 nucleotides read TGTGCCAGCAAGGCTAGCGGGAGGGTGGGGACCGGGGAGCTGTTTTTT. Translating gives CASKASGRVGTGELFF.